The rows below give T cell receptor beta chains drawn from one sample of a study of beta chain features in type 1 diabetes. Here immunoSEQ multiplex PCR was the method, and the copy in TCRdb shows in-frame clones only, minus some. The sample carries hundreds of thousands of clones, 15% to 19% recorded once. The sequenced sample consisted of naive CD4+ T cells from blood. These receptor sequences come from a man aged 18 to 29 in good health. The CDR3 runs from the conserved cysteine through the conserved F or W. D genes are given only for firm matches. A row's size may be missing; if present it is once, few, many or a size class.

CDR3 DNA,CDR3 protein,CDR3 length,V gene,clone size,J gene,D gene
TGTGCCAGCAGTAACGCGGGACAGCCCAGGGGCTACACCTTC,CASSNAGQPRGYTF,14,TRBV25-1,NA,TRBJ1-2,TRBD1
TGTGCCTGGAGTGAACAGGGGGGGAATCAGCCCCAGCATTTT,CAWSEQGGNQPQHF,14,TRBV30,NA,TRBJ1-5,TRBD1
TGTGCCAGCAGTGAAATCGGGTTGACAGATACGCAGTATTTT,CASSEIGLTDTQYF,14,TRBV2,NA,TRBJ2-3,NA
TGTGCCACCAGCAGAGATCTGGCAGGGTCCTACGAGCAGTACTTC,CATSRDLAGSYEQYF,15,TRBV15,few,TRBJ2-7,NA
TGCGCCAGCAGCCAGACGTCGCGGGCCCGGAACACTGAAGCTTTCTTT,CASSQTSRARNTEAFF,16,TRBV4-3,few,TRBJ1-1,NA
TGTGCCAGCAGTGAAGGGAGGGGGTCTGGGGCCAACGTCCTGACTTTC,CASSEGRGSGANVLTF,16,TRBV6-1,NA,TRBJ2-6,NA
TGTGCCAGCAGTCTTCCGACAGGTTACGAGCAGTACTTC,CASSLPTGYEQYF,13,TRBV28,few,TRBJ2-7,NA
TGTGCCAGCGGGTACACAGATACGCAGTATTTT,CASGYTDTQYF,11,TRBV2,few,TRBJ2-3,NA
TGTGCCAGCAGCCAAGGGGTAAGGCAGCCCCAGCATTTT,CASSQGVRQPQHF,13,TRBV5-4,few,TRBJ1-5,NA
TGCGCCAGCAGTACCGGGACAGGGGCTCATCAGCCCCAGCATTTT,CASSTGTGAHQPQHF,15,TRBV5-1,NA,TRBJ1-5,TRBD1
TGTGCCAGCTCACCATTCAGAGGACAAGAGACCCAGTACTTC,CASSPFRGQETQYF,14,TRBV18,few,TRBJ2-5,NA
TGTGCCAGCAGTGTGGGGAGGAACTACAATGAGCAGTTCTTC,CASSVGRNYNEQFF,14,TRBV27,few,TRBJ2-1,NA
TGTGCCAGCAGCTTAGCCGGGGCCAACGTCCTGACTTTC,CASSLAGANVLTF,13,TRBV7-2,few,TRBJ2-6,NA
TGTGCCAGCAGCCCCGGCCCGGGGGGCGCTTCGGACACAGATACGCAGTATTTT,CASSPGPGGASDTDTQYF,18,TRBV7-2,few,TRBJ2-3,NA
TGTGCCTGGAGTCTGCGGCCGAGTGGCTACACCTTC,CAWSLRPSGYTF,12,TRBV30,few,TRBJ1-2,NA
TGTGCCAGCAGCCGCGGGACAGGGGGATTTGAGCAGTTCTTC,CASSRGTGGFEQFF,14,TRBV5-4,few,TRBJ2-1,TRBD1
TGTGCCAGCTCACTGGGACAGGGGACCTACGAGCAGTACTTC,CASSLGQGTYEQYF,14,TRBV18,few,TRBJ2-7,TRBD1
TGTGCCAGCAGTGTGCACGCGGGGGGCTACACCTTC,CASSVHAGGYTF,12,TRBV6-5,NA,TRBJ1-2,NA
TGTGCCAGCAGCCAAGACGGCTACGAGCAGTACTTC,CASSQDGYEQYF,12,TRBV14,NA,TRBJ2-7,NA
TGTGCCAGCAGCCAAGCCTCCTACGAGCAGTACTTC,CASSQASYEQYF,12,TRBV14,NA,TRBJ2-7,NA
TGTGCCAGCATAGGTATGTCTTCCTACAATGAGCAGTTCTTC,CASIGMSSYNEQFF,14,TRBV28,few,TRBJ2-1,NA
TGTGCCAGTTCCACCGGTGTGACTAATGAAAAACTGTTTTTT,CASSTGVTNEKLFF,14,TRBV19,NA,TRBJ1-4,NA
TGTGCCAGCAGCGCTTTTTGGACAGGGGAGGAACGTTGGGGCTACACCTTC,CASSAFWTGEERWGYTF,17,TRBV7-9,few,TRBJ1-2,TRBD1
TGCGCCAGCAGCTACTCCGGGGGGTCCTACAATGAGCAGTTCTTC,CASSYSGGSYNEQFF,15,TRBV5-1,few,TRBJ2-1,TRBD2
TGTGCCAGCAGCCCCCGGGCAGGGGGCAATTACAATGAGCAGTTCTTC,CASSPRAGGNYNEQFF,16,TRBV5-5,few,TRBJ2-1,TRBD1
TGTGCCAGTAGTATCGCCGGGACAGGGGGCTCCTACGAGCAGTACTTC,CASSIAGTGGSYEQYF,16,TRBV19,NA,TRBJ2-7,TRBD1
TGTGCCAGCAGCTTGTTGGCTGGGGTGACCACTGAAGCTTTCTTT,CASSLLAGVTTEAFF,15,TRBV5-8,NA,TRBJ1-1,NA
TGCGCCAGCAGCCTCGGACTTTTGAACACCGGGGAGCTGTTTTTT,CASSLGLLNTGELFF,15,TRBV4-1,few,TRBJ2-2,NA
TGTGCCAGCAGCCAGCACTTGAACACTGAAGCTTTCTTT,CASSQHLNTEAFF,13,TRBV14,NA,TRBJ1-1,NA
TGTGCCACCAGCAGAGTCGGGGTAGGACAGCCCCAGCATTTT,CATSRVGVGQPQHF,14,TRBV15,NA,TRBJ1-5,NA
TGTGCCAGCAGCGCCCCCGGGACTAGCGGGGGGGCCGTCTACGAGCAGTACTTC,CASSAPGTSGGAVYEQYF,18,TRBV7-2,few,TRBJ2-7,TRBD2
TGTGCCAGCTCTAGAGTGGGGCGCGAGACCCAGTACTTC,CASSRVGRETQYF,13,TRBV6-6,few,TRBJ2-5,NA
TGTGCCAGCAGCACCACAATAGCGGGGGGTTGGACAGATACGCAGTATTTT,CASSTTIAGGWTDTQYF,17,TRBV5-4,few,TRBJ2-3,TRBD2
TGTGCCAGCAGTGAAAAACTAGCGGGATCCAATGAGCAGTTCTTC,CASSEKLAGSNEQFF,15,TRBV2,few,TRBJ2-1,TRBD2
TGTGCCACCAGCCGACTTGGCACATACAATGAGCAGTTCTTC,CATSRLGTYNEQFF,14,TRBV15,NA,TRBJ2-1,NA
TGTGCCAGCAGCCAAGGCATCCAAGAGACCCAGTACTTC,CASSQGIQETQYF,13,TRBV14,NA,TRBJ2-5,NA
TGTGCCAGCAGCGTCGGGACAATTAATGAAAAACTGTTTTTT,CASSVGTINEKLFF,14,TRBV7-9,few,TRBJ1-4,NA
TGTGCCAGTAGTATAACTAGTGGACGGCCGGGCGAGCAGTACTTC,CASSITSGRPGEQYF,15,TRBV19,NA,TRBJ2-7,NA
TGTGCCAGCAGTGCGACAGGGGGCGCGAGTGGCTACACCTTC,CASSATGGASGYTF,14,TRBV2,few,TRBJ1-2,TRBD1
TGTGCCAGCAGCGTAGGTCCAGGCAAAGACATTCAGTACTTC,CASSVGPGKDIQYF,14,TRBV9,NA,TRBJ2-4,NA
TGTGCCAGCAGCTTAGGCCTAGCGGGATTCACAGATACGCAGTATTTT,CASSLGLAGFTDTQYF,16,TRBV7-2,NA,TRBJ2-3,TRBD2
TGTGCCAGCAGTAACGTTCCTCGGACGGGGGCTTTCTCTGGAAACACCATATATTTT,CASSNVPRTGAFSGNTIYF,19,TRBV27,few,TRBJ1-3,NA
TGTGCCAGCAGTGAAGCGGGGCACGCTCAAAATAGCAATCAGCCCCAGCATTTT,CASSEAGHAQNSNQPQHF,18,TRBV2,few,TRBJ1-5,NA
TGTGCCAGCAGCCGACTCGGGACAGGGGCTCGCTACGAGCAGTACTTC,CASSRLGTGARYEQYF,16,TRBV11-2,NA,TRBJ2-7,TRBD1
TGTGCCACCAGCAGAGATTCTCAACGGGGCAATCAGCCCCAGCATTTT,CATSRDSQRGNQPQHF,16,TRBV15,few,TRBJ1-5,NA
TGTGCCAGTAGTAATCCTTCGGGACTGGGCCAGCCCCAGCATTTT,CASSNPSGLGQPQHF,15,TRBV19,NA,TRBJ1-5,NA
TGTGCCAGCAGTGACCACCGGACTATAGAGACCCAGTACTTC,CASSDHRTIETQYF,14,TRBV6-4,NA,TRBJ2-5,NA
TGTGCCAGCACCAGCGGACTAGCCAAAACCTACGAGCAGTACTTC,CASTSGLAKTYEQYF,15,TRBV6-1,NA,TRBJ2-7,TRBD2
TGTGCCGGCAGCTTCCGGATAGGGTCCTACGAGCAGTACTTC,CAGSFRIGSYEQYF,14,TRBV7-2,NA,TRBJ2-7,NA
TGTGCCAGCAGCTTAACCAGGGATAGCACTGAAGCTTTCTTT,CASSLTRDSTEAFF,14,TRBV7-3,few,TRBJ1-1,NA
TGTGCCAGCAGTGAAATCGGCAGGGGAGGTCGGGGGACCTATGGCTACACCTTC,CASSEIGRGGRGTYGYTF,18,TRBV25-1,few,TRBJ1-2,NA
TGTGCCAGCAGCGTAGGCAGGTTTGATATGCCCCAGCATTTT,CASSVGRFDMPQHF,14,TRBV9,few,TRBJ1-5,NA